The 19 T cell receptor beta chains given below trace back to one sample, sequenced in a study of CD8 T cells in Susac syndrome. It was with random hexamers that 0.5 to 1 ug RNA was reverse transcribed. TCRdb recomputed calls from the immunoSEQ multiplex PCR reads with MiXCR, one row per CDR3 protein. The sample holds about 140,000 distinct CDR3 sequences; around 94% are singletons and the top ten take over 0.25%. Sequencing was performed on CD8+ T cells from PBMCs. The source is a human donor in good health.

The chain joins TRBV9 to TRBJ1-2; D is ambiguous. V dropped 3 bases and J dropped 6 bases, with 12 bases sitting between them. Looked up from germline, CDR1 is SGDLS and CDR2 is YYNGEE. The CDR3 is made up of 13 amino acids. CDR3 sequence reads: CASSDPGRNGYTF. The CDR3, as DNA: TGTGCCAGCAGCGACCCGGGTAGGAATGGCTACACCTTC.

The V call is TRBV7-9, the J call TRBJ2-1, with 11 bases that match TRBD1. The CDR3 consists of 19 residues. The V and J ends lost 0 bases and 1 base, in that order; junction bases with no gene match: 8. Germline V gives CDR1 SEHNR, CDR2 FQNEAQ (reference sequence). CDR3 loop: CASSLAPGTGGVSYNEQFF. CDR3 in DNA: TGTGCCAGCAGCTTAGCTCCCGGGACAGGGGGGGTGTCCTACAATGAGCAGTTCTTC.

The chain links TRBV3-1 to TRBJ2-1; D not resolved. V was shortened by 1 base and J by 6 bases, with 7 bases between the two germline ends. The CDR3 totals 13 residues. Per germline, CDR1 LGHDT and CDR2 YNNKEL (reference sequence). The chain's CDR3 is CASSQVVFNEQFF. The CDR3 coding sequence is TGTGCCAGCAGCCAAGTAGTTTTCAATGAGCAGTTCTTC.

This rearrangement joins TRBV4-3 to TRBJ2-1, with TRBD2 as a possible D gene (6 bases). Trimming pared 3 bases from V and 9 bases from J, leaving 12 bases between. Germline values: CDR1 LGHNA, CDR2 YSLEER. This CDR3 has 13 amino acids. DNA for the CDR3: TGCGCCAGCAGCCAGGGGACTGGCGCTGAGCAGTTCTTC. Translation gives CASSQGTGAEQFF.

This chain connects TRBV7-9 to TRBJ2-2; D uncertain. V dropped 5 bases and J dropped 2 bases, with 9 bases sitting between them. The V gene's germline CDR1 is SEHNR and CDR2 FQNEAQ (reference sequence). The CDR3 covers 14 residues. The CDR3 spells CASSLPINTGELFF. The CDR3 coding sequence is TGTGCCAGCAGCCTCCCCATTAACACCGGGGAGCTGTTTTTT.

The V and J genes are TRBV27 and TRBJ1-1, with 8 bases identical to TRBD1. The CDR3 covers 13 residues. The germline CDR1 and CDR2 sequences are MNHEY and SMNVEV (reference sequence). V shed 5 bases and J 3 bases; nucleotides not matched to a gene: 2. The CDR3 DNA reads TGTGCCAGCAGTGCGGACAGGGACACTGAAGCTTTCTTT. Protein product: CASSADRDTEAFF.

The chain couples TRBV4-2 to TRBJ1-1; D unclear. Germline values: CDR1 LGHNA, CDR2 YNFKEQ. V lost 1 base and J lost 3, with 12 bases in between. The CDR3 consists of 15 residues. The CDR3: CASSQVLGGDTEAFF. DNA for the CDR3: TGTGCCAGCAGCCAAGTGTTGGGCGGGGACACTGAAGCTTTCTTT.

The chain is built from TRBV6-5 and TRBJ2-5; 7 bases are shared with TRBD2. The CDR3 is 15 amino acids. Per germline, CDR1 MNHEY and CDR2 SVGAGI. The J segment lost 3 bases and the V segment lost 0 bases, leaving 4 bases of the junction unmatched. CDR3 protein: CASSYSNSGKETQYF. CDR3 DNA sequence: TGTGCCAGCAGTTACTCGAACAGCGGGAAAGAGACCCAGTACTTC.

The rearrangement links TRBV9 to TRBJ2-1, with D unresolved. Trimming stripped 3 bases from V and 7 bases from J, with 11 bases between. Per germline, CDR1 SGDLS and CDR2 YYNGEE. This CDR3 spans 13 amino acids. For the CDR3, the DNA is TGTGCCAGCAGCGGGGGTCCTGGGAATGAGCAGTTCTTC. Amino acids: CASSGGPGNEQFF.

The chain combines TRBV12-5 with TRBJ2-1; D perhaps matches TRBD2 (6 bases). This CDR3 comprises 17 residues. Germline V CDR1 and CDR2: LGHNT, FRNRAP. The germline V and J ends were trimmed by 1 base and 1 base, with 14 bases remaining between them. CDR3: CASGLDGGGRSYNEQFF. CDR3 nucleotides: TGTGCTAGTGGTTTGGACGGGGGTGGACGGTCCTACAATGAGCAGTTCTTC.

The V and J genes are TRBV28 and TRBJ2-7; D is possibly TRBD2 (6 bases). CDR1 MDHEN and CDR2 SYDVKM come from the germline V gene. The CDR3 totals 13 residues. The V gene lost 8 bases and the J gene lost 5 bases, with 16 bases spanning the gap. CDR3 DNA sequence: TGTGCCAGCCATAGTAGCGGTCTCGACGAGCAGTACTTC. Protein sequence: CASHSSGLDEQYF. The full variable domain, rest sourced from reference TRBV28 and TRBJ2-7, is DVKVTQSSRYLVKRTGEKVFLECVQDMDHENMFWYRQDPGLGLRLIYFSYDVKMKEKGDIPEGYSVSREKKERFSLILESASTNQTSMYLCASHSSGLDEQYFGPGTRLTVT.

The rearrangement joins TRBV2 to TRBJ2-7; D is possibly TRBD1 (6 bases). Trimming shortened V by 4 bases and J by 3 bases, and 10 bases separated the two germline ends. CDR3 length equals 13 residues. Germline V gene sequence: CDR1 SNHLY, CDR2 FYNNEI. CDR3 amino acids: CASSGGHVYEQYF. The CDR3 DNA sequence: TGTGCCAGCAGTGGGGGACACGTCTACGAGCAGTACTTC.

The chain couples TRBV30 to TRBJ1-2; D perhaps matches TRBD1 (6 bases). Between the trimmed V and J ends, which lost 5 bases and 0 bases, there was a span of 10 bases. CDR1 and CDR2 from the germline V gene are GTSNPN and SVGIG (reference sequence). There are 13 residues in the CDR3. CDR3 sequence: CAWDQGTNYGYTF. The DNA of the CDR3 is TGTGCCTGGGATCAGGGGACTAACTATGGCTACACCTTC.

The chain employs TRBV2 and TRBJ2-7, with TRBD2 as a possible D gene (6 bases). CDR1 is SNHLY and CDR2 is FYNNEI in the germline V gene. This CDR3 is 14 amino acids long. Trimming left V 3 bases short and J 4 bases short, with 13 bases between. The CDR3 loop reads CASSEEGGKYEQYF. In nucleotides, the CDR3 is TGTGCCAGCAGTGAGGAGGGCGGGAAGTACGAGCAGTACTTC.

The CDR3 DNA reads TGTGCCAGCAACATTAATAGCGGGCGCGAGCAGTACTTC. It encodes CASNINSGREQYF. The rearrangement links TRBV9 to TRBJ2-7, with 7 bases identical to TRBD2. Per the germline V gene, CDR1 is SGDLS and CDR2 is YYNGEE. V was pared by 6 bases and J by 6 bases, with 9 bases of the junction left unmatched. The CDR3 loop spans 13 amino acids.

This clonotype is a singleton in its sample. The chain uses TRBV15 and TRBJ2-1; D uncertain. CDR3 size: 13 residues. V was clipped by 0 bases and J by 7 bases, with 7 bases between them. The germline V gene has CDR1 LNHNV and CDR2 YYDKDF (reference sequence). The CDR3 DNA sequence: TGTGCCACCAGCAGAGAGACGTGGAATGAGCAGTTCTTC. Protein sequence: CATSRETWNEQFF.

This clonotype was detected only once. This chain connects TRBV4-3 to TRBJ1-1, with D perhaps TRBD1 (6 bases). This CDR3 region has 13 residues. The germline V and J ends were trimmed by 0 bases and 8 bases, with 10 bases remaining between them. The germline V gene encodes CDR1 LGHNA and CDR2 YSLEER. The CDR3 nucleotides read TGCGCCAGCAGCCAAGAATGGACAGACGAAGCTTTCTTT. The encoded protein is CASSQEWTDEAFF.

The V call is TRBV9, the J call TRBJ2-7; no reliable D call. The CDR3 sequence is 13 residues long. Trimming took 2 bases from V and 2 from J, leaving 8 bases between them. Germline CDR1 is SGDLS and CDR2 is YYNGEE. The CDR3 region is CASSVDPPYEQYF. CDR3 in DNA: TGTGCCAGCAGCGTCGACCCTCCCTACGAGCAGTACTTC.

In DNA form, the CDR3 reads TGTGCCACCGATAATACGCAGTATTTT. Amino acid sequence: CATDNTQYF. The rearrangement joins TRBV7-9 to TRBJ2-3; D not certain. CDR1 SEHNR and CDR2 FQNEAQ come from the germline V gene (reference sequence). This CDR3 comprises 9 residues. V lost 10 bases, J lost 7 bases, and 6 bases lay in between.